A selection of T cell receptor beta chains follows, all from one sample in a study of T cell responses to AZD1222 COVID-19 vaccine. Repertoires were generated with immunoSEQ multiplex PCR, while TCRdb's copy carries only in-frame clones and drops some. The sample contains around 100,000 clones, approximately 89% of which appear only once. Sequences were derived from peripheral blood, sampled 28 days after the second AZD1222 dose. All receptors derive from an adult who received the AZD1222 COVID-19 vaccine. CDR3s leave out the opening cysteine and the closing phenylalanine or tryptophan.

j_call | v_call | cdr3_aa
TRBJ2-1 | TRBV14 | ASNRSRRDDEQF
TRBJ2-1 | TRBV7-2 | ASSLDSGSSRDEQF
TRBJ1-2 | TRBV2 | ASSPTGQGAGYT
TRBJ2-1 | TRBV7-3 | ASSHPDRGRRNEQF
TRBJ1-4 | TRBV2 | ASSRRGVTNEKLF
TRBJ2-7 | TRBV3-1/TRBV3-2 | ASSPGPGSSYEQY
TRBJ2-4 | TRBV19 | ASSKGGVRAKNIQY
TRBJ1-1 | TRBV5-1 | ASSLGAAITDTEAF
TRBJ1-3 | TRBV2 | ASRRDSSGNTIY
TRBJ2-2 | TRBV2 | ASLDRVTGELF
TRBJ2-1 | TRBV2 | ASSDFLAGGRDEQF
TRBJ1-5 | TRBV23-1 | ASSQFFFPGSNQPQH
TRBJ1-2 | TRBV28 | ASGSTGGRIGYT
TRBJ1-1 | TRBV6-5 | ASSSEAGGNTEAF
TRBJ2-5 | TRBV2 | AFLRGRGETQY
TRBJ1-5 | TRBV12-3/TRBV12-4 | ASTTVDNQPQH
TRBJ2-7 | TRBV5-5 | ASSPGTGHVYEQY
TRBJ2-1 | TRBV5-4 | ASSLMGYEQF
TRBJ1-5 | TRBV18 | ASSPQGNRQGQPQH
TRBJ1-6 | TRBV27 | ASSFPGSPLH
TRBJ1-2 | TRBV27 | ASSLSQGGGYT
TRBJ2-7 | TRBV11-2 | ASSRGLAGPYEQY
TRBJ1-3 | TRBV28 | ASSSLGRQGSGNTIY
TRBJ1-1 | TRBV6-5 | ASRTGQNTEAF
TRBJ2-5 | TRBV7-9 | ASSLGAETQY
TRBJ1-1 | TRBV11-2 | ASREGMNTEAF
TRBJ2-3 | TRBV12-5 | ASGWPGGAGDTQY
TRBJ2-7 | TRBV5-1 | ASSLEGTSGSYEQY
TRBJ2-3 | TRBV2 | ASSELASTDTQY
TRBJ2-5 | TRBV19 | ASSIVAGEETQY
TRBJ2-7 | TRBV5-6 | ASSFGTRQY
TRBJ2-7 | TRBV15 | ATSADRGHYEQY
TRBJ2-7 | TRBV7-9 | ASSGRSYEQY
TRBJ2-1 | TRBV7-8 | ASSASGLLTEQF
TRBJ2-7 | TRBV7-9 | ASRSDYEQY
TRBJ1-1 | TRBV6-6 | ASSNTGGGRTEAF
TRBJ1-3 | TRBV11-2 | ASSPSATGGNTIY
TRBJ1-3 | TRBV27 | ASSLSFSGNTIY
TRBJ1-2 | TRBV27 | ASSPGEGRVTRPHYGYT
TRBJ2-2 | TRBV28 | ASSPRGSVNTGELF
TRBJ2-1 | TRBV7-3 | ASSFSHTDNEQF
TRBJ2-2 | TRBV3-1/TRBV3-2 | ASRTRGAGELF
TRBJ2-2 | TRBV10-2 | ASSDGGLGETGELF